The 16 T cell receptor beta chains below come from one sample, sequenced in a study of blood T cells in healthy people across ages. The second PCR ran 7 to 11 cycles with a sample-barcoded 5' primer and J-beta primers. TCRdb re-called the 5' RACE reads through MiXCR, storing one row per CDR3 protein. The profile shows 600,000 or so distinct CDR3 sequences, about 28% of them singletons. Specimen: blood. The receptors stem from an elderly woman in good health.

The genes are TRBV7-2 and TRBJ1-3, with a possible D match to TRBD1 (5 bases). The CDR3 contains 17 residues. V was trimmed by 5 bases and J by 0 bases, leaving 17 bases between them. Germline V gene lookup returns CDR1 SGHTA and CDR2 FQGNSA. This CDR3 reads CASSRGTGLNSGNTIYF. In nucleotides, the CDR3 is TGTGCCAGCAGCAGAGGGACGGGACTTAACTCTGGAAACACCATATATTTT.

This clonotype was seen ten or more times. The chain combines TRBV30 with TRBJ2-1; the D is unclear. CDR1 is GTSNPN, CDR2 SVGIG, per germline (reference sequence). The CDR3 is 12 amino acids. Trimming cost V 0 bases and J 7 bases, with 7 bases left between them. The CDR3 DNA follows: TGTGCCTGGAGTGTACGAGATAATGAGCAGTTCTTC. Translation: CAWSVRDNEQFF. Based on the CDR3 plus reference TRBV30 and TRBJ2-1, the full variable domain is SQTIHQWPATLVQPVGSPLSLECTVEGTSNPNLYWYRQAAGRGLQLLFYSVGIGQISSEVPQNLSASRPQDRQFILSSKKLLLSDSGFYLCAWSVRDNEQFFGPGTRLTVL.

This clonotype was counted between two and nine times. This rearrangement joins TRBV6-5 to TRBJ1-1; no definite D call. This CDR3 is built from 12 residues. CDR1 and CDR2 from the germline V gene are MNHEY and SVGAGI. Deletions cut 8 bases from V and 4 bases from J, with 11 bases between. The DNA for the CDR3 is TGTGCCAGCGGGGAAGGGATCACTGAAGCTTTCTTT. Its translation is CASGEGITEAFF.

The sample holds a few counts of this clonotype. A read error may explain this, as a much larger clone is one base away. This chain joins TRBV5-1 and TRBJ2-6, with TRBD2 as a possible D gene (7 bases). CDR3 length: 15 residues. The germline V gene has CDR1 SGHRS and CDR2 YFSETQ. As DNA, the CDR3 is TGCGCCAGCAGCACCCGGGGGGCTGGGGCCAACGTCCCGACTTTC. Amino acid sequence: CASSTRGAGANVPTF.

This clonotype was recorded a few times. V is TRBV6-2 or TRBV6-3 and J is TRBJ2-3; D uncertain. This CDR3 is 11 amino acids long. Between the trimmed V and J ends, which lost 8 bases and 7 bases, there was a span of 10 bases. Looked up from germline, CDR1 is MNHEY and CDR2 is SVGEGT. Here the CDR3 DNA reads TGTGCCAGCCAGGTGAGAAATACGCAGTATTTT. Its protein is CASQVRNTQYF.

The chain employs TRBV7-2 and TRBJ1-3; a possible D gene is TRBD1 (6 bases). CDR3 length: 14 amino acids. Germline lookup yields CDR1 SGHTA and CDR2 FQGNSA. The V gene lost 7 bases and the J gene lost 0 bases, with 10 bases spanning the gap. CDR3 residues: CASITGPSGNTIYF. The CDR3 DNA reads TGTGCCAGCATCACAGGGCCCTCTGGAAACACCATATATTTT.

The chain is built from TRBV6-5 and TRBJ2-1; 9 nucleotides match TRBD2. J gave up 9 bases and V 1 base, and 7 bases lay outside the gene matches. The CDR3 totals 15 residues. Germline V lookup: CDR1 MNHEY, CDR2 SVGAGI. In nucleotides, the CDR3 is TGTGCCAGCAGTTACTTAGCGGGGGATTCTAGTGAGCAGTTCTTC. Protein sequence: CASSYLAGDSSEQFF.

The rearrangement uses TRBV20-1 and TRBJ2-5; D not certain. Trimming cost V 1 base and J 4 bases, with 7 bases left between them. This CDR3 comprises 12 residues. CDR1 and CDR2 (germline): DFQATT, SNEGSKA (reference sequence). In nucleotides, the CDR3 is TGCAGTGCTAGAGGGGGTATAGAGACCCAGTACTTC. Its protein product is CSARGGIETQYF.

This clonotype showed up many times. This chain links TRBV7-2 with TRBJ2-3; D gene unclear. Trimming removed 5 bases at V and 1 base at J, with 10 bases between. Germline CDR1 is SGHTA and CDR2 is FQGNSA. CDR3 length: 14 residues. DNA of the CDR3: TGTGCCAGCAGCCAACCCCCCCGCACAGATACGCAGTATTTT. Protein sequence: CASSQPPRTDTQYF. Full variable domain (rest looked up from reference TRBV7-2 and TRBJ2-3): GAGVSQSPSNKVTEKGKDVELRCDPISGHTALYWYRQSLGQGLEFLIYFQGNSAPDKSGLPSDRFSAERTGGSVSTLTIQRTQQEDSAVYLCASSQPPRTDTQYFGPGTRLTVL.

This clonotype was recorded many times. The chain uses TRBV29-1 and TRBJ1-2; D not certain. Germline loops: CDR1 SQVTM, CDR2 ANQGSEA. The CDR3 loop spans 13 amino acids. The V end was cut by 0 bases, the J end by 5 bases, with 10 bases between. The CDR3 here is CSVEDPKKYGYTF. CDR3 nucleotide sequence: TGCAGCGTTGAAGATCCCAAGAAGTATGGCTACACCTTC.

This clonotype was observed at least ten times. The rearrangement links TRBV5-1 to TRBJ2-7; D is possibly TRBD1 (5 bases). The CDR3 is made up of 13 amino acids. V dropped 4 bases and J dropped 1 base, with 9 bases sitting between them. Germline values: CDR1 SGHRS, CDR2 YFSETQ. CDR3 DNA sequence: TGCGCCAGCAGCGTTACAGGATCCTACGAGCAGTACTTC. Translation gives CASSVTGSYEQYF.

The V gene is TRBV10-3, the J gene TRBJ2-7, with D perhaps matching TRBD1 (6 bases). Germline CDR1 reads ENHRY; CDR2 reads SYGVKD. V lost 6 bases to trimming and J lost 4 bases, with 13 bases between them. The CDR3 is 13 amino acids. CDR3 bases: TGTGCCATCAGGCAGGGGCATGAGTACGAGCAGTACTTC. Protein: CAIRQGHEYEQYF.

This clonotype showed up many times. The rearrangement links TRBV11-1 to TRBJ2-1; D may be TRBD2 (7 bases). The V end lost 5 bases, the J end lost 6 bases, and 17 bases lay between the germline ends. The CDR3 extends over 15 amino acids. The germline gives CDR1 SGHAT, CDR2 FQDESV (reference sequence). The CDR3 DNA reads TGTGCCAGCAGCCTAGGGGGGGAGGTGAGCAATGAGCAGTTCTTC. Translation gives CASSLGGEVSNEQFF.

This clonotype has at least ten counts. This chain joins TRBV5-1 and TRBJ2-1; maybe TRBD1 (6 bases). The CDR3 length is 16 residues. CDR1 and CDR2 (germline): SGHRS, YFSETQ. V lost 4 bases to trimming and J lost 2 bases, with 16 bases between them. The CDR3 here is CASSVTGGRPYNEQFF. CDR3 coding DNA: TGCGCCAGCAGCGTGACAGGTGGTAGGCCCTACAATGAGCAGTTCTTC. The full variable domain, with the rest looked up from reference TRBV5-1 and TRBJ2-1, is KAGVTQTPRYLIKTRGQQVTLSCSPISGHRSVSWYQQTPGQGLQFLFEYFSETQRNKGNFPGRFSGRQFSNSRSEMNVSTLELGDSALYLCASSVTGGRPYNEQFFGPGTRLTVL.

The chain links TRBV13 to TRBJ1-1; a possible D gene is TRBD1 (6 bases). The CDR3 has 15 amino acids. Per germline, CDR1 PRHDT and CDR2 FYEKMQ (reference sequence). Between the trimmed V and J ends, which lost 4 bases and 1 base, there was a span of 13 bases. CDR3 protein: CASSYAFRGNTEAFF. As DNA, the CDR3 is TGTGCCAGCAGCTACGCCTTCAGGGGGAACACTGAAGCTTTCTTT.

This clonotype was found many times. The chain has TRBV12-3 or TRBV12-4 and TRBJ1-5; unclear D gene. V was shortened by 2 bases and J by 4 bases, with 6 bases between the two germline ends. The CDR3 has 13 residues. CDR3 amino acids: CASSLIENQPQHF. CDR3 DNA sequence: TGTGCCAGCAGTTTAATAGAAAATCAGCCCCAGCATTTT.